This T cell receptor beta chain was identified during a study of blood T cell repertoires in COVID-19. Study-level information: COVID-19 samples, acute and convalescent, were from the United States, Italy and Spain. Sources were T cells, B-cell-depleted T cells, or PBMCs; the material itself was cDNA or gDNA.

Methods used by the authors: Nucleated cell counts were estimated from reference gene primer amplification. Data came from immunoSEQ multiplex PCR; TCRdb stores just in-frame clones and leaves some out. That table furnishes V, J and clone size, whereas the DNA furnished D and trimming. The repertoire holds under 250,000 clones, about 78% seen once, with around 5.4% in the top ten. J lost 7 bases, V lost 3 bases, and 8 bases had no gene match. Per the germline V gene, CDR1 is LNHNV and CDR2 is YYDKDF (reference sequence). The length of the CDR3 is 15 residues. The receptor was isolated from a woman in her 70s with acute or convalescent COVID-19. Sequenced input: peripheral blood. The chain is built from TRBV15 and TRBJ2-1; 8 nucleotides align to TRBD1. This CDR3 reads CATSRRPDRANEQFF. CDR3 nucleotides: TGTGCCACCAGCAGGAGACCGGACAGGGCAAATGAGCAGTTCTTC.